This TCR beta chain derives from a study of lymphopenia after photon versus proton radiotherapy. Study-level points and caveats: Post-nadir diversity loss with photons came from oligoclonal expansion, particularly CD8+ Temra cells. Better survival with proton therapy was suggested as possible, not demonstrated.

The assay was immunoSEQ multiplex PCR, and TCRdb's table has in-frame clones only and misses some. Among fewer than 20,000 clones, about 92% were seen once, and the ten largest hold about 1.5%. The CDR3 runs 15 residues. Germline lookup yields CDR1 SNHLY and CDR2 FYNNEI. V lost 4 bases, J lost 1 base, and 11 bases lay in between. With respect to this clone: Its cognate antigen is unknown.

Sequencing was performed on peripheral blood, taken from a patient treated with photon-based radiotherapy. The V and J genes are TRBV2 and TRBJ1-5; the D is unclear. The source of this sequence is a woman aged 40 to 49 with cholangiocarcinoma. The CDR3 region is CASSAGSLSNQPQHF. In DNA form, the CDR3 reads TGTGCCAGCAGTGCGGGCAGCCTCAGCAATCAGCCCCAGCATTTT.